This T cell receptor beta chain was recovered during a study of CD8 T cells in ankylosing spondylitis. Study results and caveats: Several highly homologous variants made up a TCR beta motif that seemed to typify ankylosing spondylitis blood. Past studies reported some motif variants in reactive arthritis synovial fluid and blood. Matched synovial fluid from ankylosing spondylitis patients was reported to be enriched for disease-linked clones.

Using its own MiXCR run on the 5' RACE reads, TCRdb lists one record per CDR3 protein. Altogether 200,000 to 300,000 distinct CDR3 sequences are present, approximately 9% being singletons, with the ten largest covering 6.8%. This clonotype was observed a handful of times. Its antigen is unknown. The sequenced material came from blood, either unsorted or a sorted T cell fraction (not recorded which). This TCR was recovered from a male donor with ankylosing spondylitis or in good health (not recorded which).

CDR3: CSAGTVNSHEQYF. The CDR3 DNA reads TGCAGCGCTGGGACAGTAAATAGCCACGAGCAGTACTTC. The chain combines TRBV29-1 with TRBJ2-7; 7 bases line up with TRBD1. Germline loops: CDR1 SQVTM, CDR2 ANQGSEA. The trim removed 7 bases at V and 5 bases at J, leaving 11 bases unmatched. The CDR3 runs to 13 residues.